Following are 26 T cell receptor beta chains from one sample sequenced in a study of blood T cell repertoires in COVID-19. The table came from immunoSEQ multiplex PCR; TCRdb's copy has only in-frame clones and leaves some out. The sample lists roughly 240,000 clones; 82% were seen once. Sequencing used peripheral blood. The receptors were gathered from a woman between 65 and 79 years old with acute or convalescent COVID-19.

CDR3 nucleotide sequence: TGTGCCAGTAGGGGGAGAGGGTTGAACACTGAAGCTTTCTTT. Its protein product is CASRGRGLNTEAFF. The genes are TRBV19 and TRBJ1-1; no definite D call. Germline V gives CDR1 LNHDA, CDR2 SQIVND (reference sequence). V was cut by 6 bases and J by 0 bases, with 11 bases left in between. This CDR3 comprises 14 residues.

The chain is built from TRBV7-9 and TRBJ1-4; 11 nucleotides agree with TRBD1. The junction had 8 bases not matched to a gene; V was cut back by 8 bases and J by 0 bases. Per germline, CDR1 SEHNR and CDR2 FQNEAQ (reference sequence). The CDR3 consists of 17 residues. CDR3 sequence (DNA): TGTGCCAGCGTCGGGACAGGGGGTTATACAACTAATGAAAAACTGTTTTTT. Its protein product is CASVGTGGYTTNEKLFF.

This clone was seen a single time. The rearrangement links TRBV10-3 to TRBJ2-7, with 16 nucleotides matching TRBD2. This CDR3 spans 20 amino acids. Unmatched junction bases numbered 13, after V lost 3 bases and J lost 2 bases. Germline V gene data show CDR1 as ENHRY and CDR2 as SYGVKD. As DNA, the CDR3 is TGTGCCATCAGTGATTTCGGGACTAGCGGGGGGGCCGCCGGTCCCTACGAGCAGTACTTC. This translates into CAISDFGTSGGAAGPYEQYF.

In this sample, this clone turned up once. The rearrangement joins TRBV11-2 to TRBJ2-7, with TRBD2 matching 12 bases. This CDR3 comprises 16 residues. V gave up 1 base and J gave up 4 bases; unmatched junction bases: 5. Germline assignment: CDR1 SGHAT and CDR2 FQNNGV. The CDR3 spells CASSLGPSGGAYEQYF. The CDR3 DNA follows: TGTGCCAGCAGCTTAGGGCCTAGCGGGGGGGCATACGAGCAGTACTTC.

The chain joins TRBV2 to TRBJ2-5; 8 bases match TRBD2. V was clipped by 2 bases and J by 4 bases; unmatched bases: 6. This CDR3 comprises 15 residues. Germline loops: CDR1 SNHLY, CDR2 FYNNEI. CDR3 in DNA: TGTGCCAGCAGTGAAAGGGGACTAGTCCTAGAGACCCAGTACTTC. Amino acids: CASSERGLVLETQYF.

The chain has TRBV4-3 and TRBJ1-3; D unresolved. The CDR3 spans 16 residues. The V gene's germline CDR1 is LGHNA and CDR2 YSLEER. V was clipped by 0 bases and J by 0 bases, with 9 bases between them. CDR3 sequence reads: CASSQEMVHSGNTIYF. The CDR3 bases are TGCGCCAGCAGCCAAGAAATGGTACACTCTGGAAACACCATATATTTT.

V is TRBV7-8 and J is TRBJ2-5; no definite D call. Between the trimmed V and J ends, which lost 5 bases and 4 bases, there was a span of 20 bases. CDR1 SGHVS and CDR2 FQNEAQ come from the germline V gene. The CDR3 has 16 residues. The chain's CDR3 is CASSPTISSRGETQYF. The DNA for the CDR3 is TGTGCCAGCAGCCCTACCATCAGCTCCCGCGGAGAGACCCAGTACTTC.

The rearrangement uses TRBV10-2 and TRBJ2-7, with D uncertain. The CDR3 extends over 13 amino acids. CDR1 is WSHSY, CDR2 SAAADI, per germline. V was trimmed by 2 bases and J by 7 bases, leaving 12 bases between them. This CDR3 is CASSEGGLLEQYF. CDR3 sequence (DNA): TGCGCCAGCAGTGAGGGTGGGCTCTTGGAGCAGTACTTC.

The chain is built from TRBV4-1 and TRBJ1-5; tentatively, D is TRBD1 (5 bases). Trimming took 0 bases from V and 6 from J, leaving 18 bases between them. The length of the CDR3 is 17 residues. CDR1 is MGHRA, CDR2 YSYEKL, per germline. The CDR3 DNA sequence: TGCGCCAGCAGCCAAGAGGGATCCGGGGGATGGGGTCAGCCCCAGCATTTT. Protein sequence: CASSQEGSGGWGQPQHF.

The chain carries TRBV7-9 and TRBJ2-3, with no clear D. The V gene lost 7 bases and the J gene lost 1 base, with 15 bases spanning the gap. The CDR3 totals 15 residues. The germline V gene has CDR1 SEHNR and CDR2 FQNEAQ (reference sequence). CDR3 in DNA: TGTGCCAGCACCACCAGGAACTCGGGCACAGATACGCAGTATTTT. It is translated as CASTTRNSGTDTQYF.

The rearrangement uses TRBV27 and TRBJ2-5, with a tentative D call TRBD2 (6 bases). CDR3 length equals 13 residues. The germline CDR1 and CDR2 sequences are MNHEY and SMNVEV (reference sequence). V was trimmed by 6 bases and J by 5 bases, leaving 13 bases between them. CDR3 loop: CASSPQGRETQYF. The CDR3 DNA reads as TGTGCCAGCAGCCCTCAAGGGAGGGAGACCCAGTACTTC.

This clone was seen a few times. The rearrangement links TRBV10-3 to TRBJ1-6; TRBD1 matches 9 bases. The CDR3 is made up of 16 amino acids. Germline trimming cut 2 bases from V and 7 bases from J; bases unmatched to any gene: 6. Germline V gives CDR1 ENHRY, CDR2 SYGVKD. The CDR3: CAISEGTGFRNSPLHF. CDR3 sequence (DNA): TGTGCCATCAGTGAGGGGACAGGGTTTAGGAATTCACCCCTCCACTTT.

The CDR3 DNA is TGTGCCATCCATCGGGACTATGGCTACACCTTC. Protein product: CAIHRDYGYTF. The chain links TRBV10-3 to TRBJ1-2; no reliable D call. Germline values: CDR1 ENHRY, CDR2 SYGVKD. The CDR3 totals 11 residues. The V gene lost 8 bases and the J gene lost 3 bases, with 7 bases spanning the gap.

The chain employs TRBV25-1 and TRBJ1-2, with D maybe TRBD1 (6 bases). There are 13 residues in the CDR3. With 7 bases removed from V and 7 bases from J, the gap between germline ends came to 16 bases. Germline V gene lookup returns CDR1 MGHDK and CDR2 SYGVNS. The CDR3 loop reads CASNSGGIGGYTF. The CDR3, as DNA: TGTGCCAGCAACAGCGGGGGCATAGGTGGCTACACCTTC.

The chain couples TRBV9 to TRBJ1-5; tentative D call: TRBD1 (5 bases). The ends were cut back, 0 bases at V and 4 bases at J, with 11 bases in the middle. Germline lookup yields CDR1 SGDLS and CDR2 YYNGEE. The CDR3 sequence is 15 residues long. The CDR3 region has the DNA TGTGCCAGCAGCGTAGCGGGGGAGGCAAATCAGCCCCAGCATTTT. It codes for CASSVAGEANQPQHF.

The chain uses TRBV19 and TRBJ1-1; 7 bases map to TRBD1. V was clipped by 5 bases and J by 4 bases; unmatched bases: 7. The CDR3 length is 14 residues. Germline V gene sequence: CDR1 LNHDA, CDR2 SQIVND (reference sequence). CDR3 nucleotide sequence: TGTGCCAGTAGTTTTCAAGCAGGGGGCACTGAAGCTTTCTTT. Translation gives CASSFQAGGTEAFF. The full variable domain, in which reference TRBV19 and TRBJ1-1 provide the parts outside the CDR3, is DGGITQSPKYLFRKEGQNVTLSCEQNLNHDAMYWYRQDPGQGLRLIYYSQIVNDFQKGDIAEGYSVSREKKESFPLTVTSAQKNPTAFYLCASSFQAGGTEAFFGQGTRLTVV.

The chain links TRBV12-3 or TRBV12-4 to TRBJ1-1; 7 bases align to TRBD1. The CDR3 totals 13 residues. Trimming removed 6 bases from V and 7 bases from J; junction bases left unmatched: 8. The CDR3 is CASSLGQSNEAFF. CDR3 nucleotide sequence: TGTGCCAGCAGCTTGGGACAGTCCAATGAAGCTTTCTTT.

The rearrangement uses TRBV4-3 and TRBJ1-2; D perhaps matches TRBD1 (6 bases). The CDR3 consists of 14 residues. V was shortened by 0 bases and J by 7 bases, with 12 bases between the two germline ends. Germline CDR1 and CDR2: LGHNA and YSLEER. The DNA of the CDR3 is TGCGCCAGCAGCCAAGATGGTCAGGGGCTTGGCTACACCTTC. Encoded protein: CASSQDGQGLGYTF.

The CDR3 DNA is TGTGCCAGCAGTGACGGGGGGGGCGGACAGCCCCAGCATTTT. Translating gives CASSDGGGGQPQHF. The J gene is TRBJ1-5, the V gene TRBV6-1; perhaps TRBD1 as D (6 bases). CDR3 length: 14 residues. CDR1 and CDR2 from the germline V gene are MNHNS and SASEGT. V was shortened by 3 bases and J by 7 bases, with 13 bases between the two germline ends.

The sample holds a few counts of this clone. The chain combines TRBV13 with TRBJ1-2; TRBD1 is a possible D gene (6 bases). Deletions cut 4 bases from V and 1 base from J, with 7 bases between. This CDR3 contains 13 residues. Germline V gene data show CDR1 as PRHDT and CDR2 as FYEKMQ (reference sequence). The CDR3 DNA sequence: TGTGCCAGCAGCTCCAGGGGTAACTATGGCTACACCTTC. The encoded protein is CASSSRGNYGYTF.

The chain combines TRBV4-1 with TRBJ1-5; D call uncertain. Germline assignment: CDR1 MGHRA and CDR2 YSYEKL. This CDR3 has 16 amino acids. The V end lost 0 bases, the J end lost 1 base, and 10 bases lay between the germline ends. In DNA form, the CDR3 reads TGCGCCAGCAGCCAAGATCATGGGAGAAGCAATCAGCCCCAGCATTTT. It codes for CASSQDHGRSNQPQHF.

This clone was counted between two and nine times. V and J are TRBV10-3 and TRBJ1-3, with D possibly TRBD1 on 5 matching bases. The V gene's germline CDR1 is ENHRY and CDR2 SYGVKD. CDR3 length: 19 residues. With 2 bases removed from V and 0 bases from J, the gap between germline ends came to 20 bases. The CDR3 is CAISERDFRDFSSGNTIYF. The CDR3 DNA reads as TGTGCCATCAGTGAGCGTGACTTCCGGGACTTCTCCTCTGGAAACACCATATATTTT.

The V and J genes are TRBV7-9 and TRBJ1-5; 7 nucleotides align to TRBD1. V gave up 0 bases and J gave up 6 bases; unmatched junction bases: 5. Germline V CDR1 and CDR2: SEHNR, FQNEAQ (reference sequence). CDR3 length equals 15 residues. In DNA form, the CDR3 reads TGTGCCAGCAGCTTAGCAGGGGGCTTCACTCAGCCCCAGCATTTT. Amino acids: CASSLAGGFTQPQHF.

The chain combines TRBV7-9 with TRBJ2-7, with TRBD1 matching 9 bases. The J segment lost 1 base and the V segment lost 7 bases, leaving 14 bases of the junction unmatched. The CDR3 length is 17 residues. Germline CDR1 reads SEHNR; CDR2 reads FQNEAQ (reference sequence). The CDR3 sequence is CASTPVPGTGYSYEQYF. In DNA form, the CDR3 reads TGTGCCAGCACCCCGGTGCCCGGGACAGGGTATTCCTACGAGCAGTACTTC.

This chain connects TRBV7-2 to TRBJ1-5; D gene uncertain. Between the trimmed V and J ends, which lost 7 bases and 6 bases, there was a span of 16 bases. Germline V gene sequence: CDR1 SGHTA, CDR2 FQGNSA. CDR3 length: 14 amino acids. In DNA, the CDR3 is TGTGCCAGCAACCGCGGACGGGGAGTTCAGCCCCAGCATTTT. Translated: CASNRGRGVQPQHF.

The rearrangement links TRBV6-5 to TRBJ2-5; TRBD2 matches 13 bases. CDR3 length equals 14 residues. V lost 5 bases, J lost 5 bases, and 2 bases stayed unmatched. Germline-derived CDR1 and CDR2 are MNHEY and SVGAGI. CDR3 nucleotides: TGTGCCAGCAGTAGACTAGCGGGGGGTGAGACCCAGTACTTC. Protein product: CASSRLAGGETQYF.